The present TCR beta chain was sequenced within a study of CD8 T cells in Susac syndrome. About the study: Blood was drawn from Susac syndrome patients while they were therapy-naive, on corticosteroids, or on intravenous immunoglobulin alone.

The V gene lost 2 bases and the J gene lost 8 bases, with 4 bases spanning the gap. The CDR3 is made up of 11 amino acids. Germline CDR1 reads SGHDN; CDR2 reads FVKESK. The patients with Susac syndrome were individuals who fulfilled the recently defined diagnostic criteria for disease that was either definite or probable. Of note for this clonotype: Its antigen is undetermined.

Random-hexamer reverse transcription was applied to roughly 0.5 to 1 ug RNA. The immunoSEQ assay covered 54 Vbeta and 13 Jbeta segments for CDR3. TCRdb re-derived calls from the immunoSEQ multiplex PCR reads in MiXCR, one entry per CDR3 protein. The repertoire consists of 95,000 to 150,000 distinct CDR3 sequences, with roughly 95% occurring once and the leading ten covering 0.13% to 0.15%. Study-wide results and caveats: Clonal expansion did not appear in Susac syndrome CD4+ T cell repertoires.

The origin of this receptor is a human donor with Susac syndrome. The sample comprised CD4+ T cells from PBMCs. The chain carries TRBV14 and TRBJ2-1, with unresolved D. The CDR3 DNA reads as TGTGCCAGCAGCCAACAGTATGAGCAGTTCTTC. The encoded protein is CASSQQYEQFF.